The T cell receptor beta chain under discussion was sequenced for a study of shared clonotypes between healthy human individuals. Findings and caveats of the study: Represented genetic and exposure-history diversity was restricted by having few donors. It was the non-shared clonotypes that had lower generation probabilities than clonotypes shared by all four donors. It was anticipated that sequencing depth would influence how many clonotypes donors shared.

The assay was immunoSEQ multiplex PCR, and TCRdb's table has in-frame clones only and misses some. Seen here are over 800,000 clones, roughly 92% observed once, and the top ten hold approximately 25%. Naive CD8 cells, CD45RO-negative and positively selected for CCR7, excluded terminally differentiated effector memory CD45RA+ cells. A remark on this clone: Its antigen is currently unknown.

The CDR3 spans 16 residues. Trimming stripped 1 base from V and 0 bases from J, with 11 bases between. From germline, CDR1 is SGHDT and CDR2 YYEEEE. The sequence was obtained from a man under 40 in good health. Sequenced input: naive CD8+ T cells sorted from blood. The chain employs TRBV5-6 and TRBJ2-1, with a possible D match to TRBD1 (5 bases). This CDR3 is CASSLLDTSSYNEQFF. In DNA, the CDR3 is TGTGCCAGCAGCTTGTTGGACACAAGCTCCTACAATGAGCAGTTCTTC.